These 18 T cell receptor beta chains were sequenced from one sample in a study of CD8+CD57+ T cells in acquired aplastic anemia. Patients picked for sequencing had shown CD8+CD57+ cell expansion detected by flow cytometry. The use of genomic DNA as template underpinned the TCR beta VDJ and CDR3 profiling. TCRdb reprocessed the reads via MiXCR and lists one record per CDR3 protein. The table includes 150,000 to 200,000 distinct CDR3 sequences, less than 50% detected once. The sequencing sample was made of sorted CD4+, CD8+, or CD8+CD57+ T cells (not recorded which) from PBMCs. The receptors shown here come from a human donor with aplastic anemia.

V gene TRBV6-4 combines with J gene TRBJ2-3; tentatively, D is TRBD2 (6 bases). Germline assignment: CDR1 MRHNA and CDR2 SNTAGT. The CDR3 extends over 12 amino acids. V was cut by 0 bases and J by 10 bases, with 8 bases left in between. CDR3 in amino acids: CASSDSGGAQYF. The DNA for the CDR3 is TGTGCCAGCAGTGACTCCGGAGGGGCGCAGTATTTT.

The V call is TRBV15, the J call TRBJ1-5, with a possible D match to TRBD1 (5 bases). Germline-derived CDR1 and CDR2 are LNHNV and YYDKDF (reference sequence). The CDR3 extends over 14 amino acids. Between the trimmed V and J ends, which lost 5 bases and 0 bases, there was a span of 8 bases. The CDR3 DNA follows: TGTGCCACCAGCCGGGACTATAGCAATCAGCCCCAGCATTTT. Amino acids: CATSRDYSNQPQHF. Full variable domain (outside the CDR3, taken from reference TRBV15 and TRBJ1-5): DAMVIQNPRYQVTQFGKPVTLSCSQTLNHNVMYWYQQKSSQAPKLLFHYYDKDFNNEADTPDNFQSRRPNTSFCFLDIRSPGLGDTAMYLCATSRDYSNQPQHFGDGTRLSIL.

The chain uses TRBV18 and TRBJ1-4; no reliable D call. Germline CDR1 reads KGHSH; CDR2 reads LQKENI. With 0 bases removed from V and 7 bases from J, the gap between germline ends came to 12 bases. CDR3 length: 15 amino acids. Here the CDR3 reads CASSPPDLGPEKLFF. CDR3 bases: TGTGCCAGCTCACCACCGGATCTTGGGCCTGAAAAACTGTTTTTT. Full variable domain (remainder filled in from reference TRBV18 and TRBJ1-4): NAGVMQNPRHLVRRRGQEARLRCSPMKGHSHVYWYRQLPEEGLKFMVYLQKENIIDESGMPKERFSAEFPKEGPSILRIQQVVRGDSAAYFCASSPPDLGPEKLFFGSGTQLSVL.

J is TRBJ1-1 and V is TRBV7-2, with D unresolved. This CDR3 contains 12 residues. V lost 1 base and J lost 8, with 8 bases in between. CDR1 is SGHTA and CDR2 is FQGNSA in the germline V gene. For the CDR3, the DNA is TGTGCCAGCAGCTTAGTGGCCCAAGAAGCTTTCTTT. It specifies CASSLVAQEAFF.

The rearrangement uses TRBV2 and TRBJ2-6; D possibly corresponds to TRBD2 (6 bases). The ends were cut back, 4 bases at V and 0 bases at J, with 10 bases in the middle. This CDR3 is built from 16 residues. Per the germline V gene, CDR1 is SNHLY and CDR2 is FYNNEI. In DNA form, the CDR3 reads TGTGCCAGCAGTGCGGGGAGGACCTCTGGGGCCAACGTCCTGACTTTC. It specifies CASSAGRTSGANVLTF.

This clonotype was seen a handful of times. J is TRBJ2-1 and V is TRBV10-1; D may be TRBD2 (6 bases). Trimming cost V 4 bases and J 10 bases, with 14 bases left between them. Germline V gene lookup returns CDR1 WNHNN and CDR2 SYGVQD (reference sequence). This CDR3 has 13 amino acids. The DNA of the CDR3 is TGCGCCAGCAGTGGAGGGCTAGCGAGCGAGCAGTTCTTC. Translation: CASSGGLASEQFF.

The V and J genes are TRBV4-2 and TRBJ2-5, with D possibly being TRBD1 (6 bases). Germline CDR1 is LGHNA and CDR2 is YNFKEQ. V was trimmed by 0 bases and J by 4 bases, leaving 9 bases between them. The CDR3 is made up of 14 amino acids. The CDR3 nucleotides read TGTGCCAGCAGCCAAGAAGGCAGGGGAGAGACCCAGTACTTC. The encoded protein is CASSQEGRGETQYF.

CDR3: CASSDRQAPYEQYF. CDR3 coding DNA: TGTGCCAGCAGCGACAGACAGGCGCCCTACGAGCAGTACTTC. The J gene is TRBJ2-7, the V gene TRBV2; a possible D gene is TRBD1 (6 bases). Per the germline V gene, CDR1 is SNHLY and CDR2 is FYNNEI. The CDR3 is 14 residues long. Trimming pared 6 bases from V and 2 bases from J, leaving 14 bases between.

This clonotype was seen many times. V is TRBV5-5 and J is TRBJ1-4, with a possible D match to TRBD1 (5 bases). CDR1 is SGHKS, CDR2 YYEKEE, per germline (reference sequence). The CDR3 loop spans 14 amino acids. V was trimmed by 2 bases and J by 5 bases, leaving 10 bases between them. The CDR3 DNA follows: TGTGCCAGCAGCTTTAAGGGGAGGAATGAAAAACTGTTTTTT. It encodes CASSFKGRNEKLFF. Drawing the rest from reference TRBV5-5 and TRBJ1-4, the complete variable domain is DAGVTQSPTHLIKTRGQQVTLRCSPISGHKSVSWYQQVLGQGPQFIFQYYEKEERGRGNFPDRFSARQFPNYSSELNVNALLLGDSALYLCASSFKGRNEKLFFGSGTQLSVL.

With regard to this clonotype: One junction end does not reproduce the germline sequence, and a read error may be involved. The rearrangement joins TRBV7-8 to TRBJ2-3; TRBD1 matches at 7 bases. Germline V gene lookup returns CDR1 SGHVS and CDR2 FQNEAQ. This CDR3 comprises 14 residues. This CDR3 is CVSSPDRVVDTQYF. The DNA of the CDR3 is TGCGTCAGCAGCCCAGACAGGGTGGTAGATACGCAGTATTTT.

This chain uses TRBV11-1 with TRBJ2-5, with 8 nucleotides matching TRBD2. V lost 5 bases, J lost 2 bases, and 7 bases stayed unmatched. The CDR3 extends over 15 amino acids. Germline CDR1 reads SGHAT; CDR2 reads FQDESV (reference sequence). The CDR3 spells CASSPQAGAQETQYF. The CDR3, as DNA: TGTGCCAGCAGCCCACAAGCGGGAGCACAAGAGACCCAGTACTTC. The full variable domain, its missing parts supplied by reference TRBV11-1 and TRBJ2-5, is EAEVAQSPRYKITEKSQAVAFWCDPISGHATLYWYRQILGQGPELLVQFQDESVVDDSQLPKDRFSAERLKGVDSTLKIQPAELGDSAMYLCASSPQAGAQETQYFGPGTRLLVL.

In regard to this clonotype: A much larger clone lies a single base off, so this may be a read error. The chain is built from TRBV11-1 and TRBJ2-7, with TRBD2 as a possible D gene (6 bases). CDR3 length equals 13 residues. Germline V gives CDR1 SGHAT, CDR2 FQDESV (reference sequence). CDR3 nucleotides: TGTGCCAACAGCTTGGGGGGTGAGGACGAGCAGTACTTC. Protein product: CANSLGGEDEQYF.

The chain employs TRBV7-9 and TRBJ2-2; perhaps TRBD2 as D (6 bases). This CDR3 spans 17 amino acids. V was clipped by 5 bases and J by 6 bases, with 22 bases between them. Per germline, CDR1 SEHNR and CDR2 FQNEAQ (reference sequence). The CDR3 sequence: CASSETGSENLAGELFF. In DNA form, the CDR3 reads TGTGCCAGCAGCGAAACCGGGAGCGAAAATTTGGCCGGGGAGCTGTTTTTT.

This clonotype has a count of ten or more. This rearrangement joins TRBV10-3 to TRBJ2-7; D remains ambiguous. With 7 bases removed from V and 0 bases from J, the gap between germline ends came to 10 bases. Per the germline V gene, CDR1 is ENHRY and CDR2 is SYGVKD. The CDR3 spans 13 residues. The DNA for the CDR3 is TGTGCCATCACACACGGTAGCTCCTACGAGCAGTACTTC. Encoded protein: CAITHGSSYEQYF.

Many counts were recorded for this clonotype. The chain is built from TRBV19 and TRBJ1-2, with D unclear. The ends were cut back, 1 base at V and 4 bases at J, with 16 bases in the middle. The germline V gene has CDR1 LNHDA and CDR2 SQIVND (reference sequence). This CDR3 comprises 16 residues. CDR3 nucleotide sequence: TGTGCCAGTAGTATAGGAGTCGGCCGGATTATCTATGGCTACACCTTC. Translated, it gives CASSIGVGRIIYGYTF. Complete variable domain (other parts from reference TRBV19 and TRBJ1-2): DGGITQSPKYLFRKEGQNVTLSCEQNLNHDAMYWYRQDPGQGLRLIYYSQIVNDFQKGDIAEGYSVSREKKESFPLTVTSAQKNPTAFYLCASSIGVGRIIYGYTFGSGTRLTVV.

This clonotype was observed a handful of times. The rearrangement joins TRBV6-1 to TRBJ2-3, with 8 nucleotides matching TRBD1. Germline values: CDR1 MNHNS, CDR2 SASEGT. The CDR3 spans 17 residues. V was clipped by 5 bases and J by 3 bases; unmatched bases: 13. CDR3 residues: CASSTQEPGQVTDTQYF. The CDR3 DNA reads TGTGCCAGCAGTACTCAGGAACCGGGACAGGTAACAGATACGCAGTATTTT.

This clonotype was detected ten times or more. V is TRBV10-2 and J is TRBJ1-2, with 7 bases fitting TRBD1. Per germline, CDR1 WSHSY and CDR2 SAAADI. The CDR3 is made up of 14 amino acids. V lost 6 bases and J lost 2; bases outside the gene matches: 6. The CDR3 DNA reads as TGCGCCAGCAGGGAGACAGGGACGAACTATGGCTACACCTTC. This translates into CASRETGTNYGYTF.

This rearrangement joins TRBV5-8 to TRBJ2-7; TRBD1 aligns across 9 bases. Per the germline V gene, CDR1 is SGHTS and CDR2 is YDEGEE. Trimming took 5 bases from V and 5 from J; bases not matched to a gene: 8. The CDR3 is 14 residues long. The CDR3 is CASSWGTGTNEQYF. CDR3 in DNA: TGTGCCAGCAGTTGGGGGACAGGGACCAACGAGCAGTACTTC.